Shown below are 22 T cell receptor beta chains from a single sample sequenced in a study of cytomegalovirus exposure and HLA in healthy donors. The primer mix had 60 Vbeta and 13 Jbeta primers. Here immunoSEQ multiplex PCR was the method, and the copy in TCRdb shows in-frame clones only, minus some. Here the sample spans some 60,000 clones, 65% to 80% being singletons. Sample: PBMCs. The source of these receptors is a woman in her 30s in good health and CMV-seronegative.

The count of this clone is one. The V and J genes are TRBV29-1 and TRBJ1-2; D is unclear. The germline CDR1 and CDR2 sequences are SQVTM and ANQGSEA. Trimming stripped 2 bases from V and 8 bases from J, with 12 bases between. This CDR3 is 12 amino acids long. The CDR3 here is CSVETPPGGYTF. The CDR3 nucleotides are TGCAGCGTTGAAACCCCTCCGGGGGGCTACACCTTC.

The chain links TRBV7-2 to TRBJ1-5; D gene uncertain. This CDR3 region has 12 residues. Trimming stripped 3 bases from V and 4 bases from J, with 4 bases between. The germline V gene has CDR1 SGHTA and CDR2 FQGNSA. CDR3 protein: CASSFRNQPQHF. The DNA of the CDR3 is TGTGCCAGCAGCTTCCGGAATCAGCCCCAGCATTTT.

This clone was seen a few times. The chain links TRBV6-5 to TRBJ1-1, with a tentative D call TRBD1 (6 bases). The CDR3 spans 13 residues. Trimming pared 7 bases from V and 5 bases from J, leaving 14 bases between. The germline gives CDR1 MNHEY, CDR2 SVGAGI. CDR3 residues: CASNQGKGTEAFF. The CDR3 DNA is TGTGCCAGCAATCAGGGGAAAGGGACTGAAGCTTTCTTT.

V is TRBV7-9 and J is TRBJ2-1; 9 positions agree with TRBD2. J gave up 2 bases and V 6 bases, and 5 bases lay outside the gene matches. From germline, CDR1 is SEHNR and CDR2 FQNEAQ (reference sequence). The CDR3 loop spans 15 amino acids. CDR3 in DNA: TGTGCCAGCAGTCGAGCGGGAGGAACCTACAATGAGCAGTTCTTC. Encoded protein: CASSRAGGTYNEQFF.

The chain recombines TRBV11-2 with TRBJ1-4; the match to TRBD1 covers 7 bases. V shed 3 bases, J shed 2 bases, and the junction held 6 bases outside the gene matches. CDR3 length equals 16 residues. Germline V lookup: CDR1 SGHAT, CDR2 FQNNGV. CDR3: CASSLAGTVTNEKLFF. The CDR3 DNA reads as TGTGCCAGCAGCTTGGCCGGGACAGTGACTAATGAAAAACTGTTTTTT.

V and J are TRBV12-5 and TRBJ2-1; 9 bases match TRBD2. J gave up 10 bases and V 2 bases, and 3 bases lay outside the gene matches. CDR1 LGHNT and CDR2 FRNRAP come from the germline V gene. This CDR3 region has 13 residues. Here the CDR3 reads CASGLYGLAEQFF. The CDR3 DNA sequence: TGTGCTAGTGGTTTGTACGGACTAGCGGAGCAGTTCTTC.

V gene TRBV27 combines with J gene TRBJ2-7; D unresolved. The CDR3 has 13 residues. Trimming left V 4 bases short and J 3 bases short, with 10 bases between. Per germline, CDR1 MNHEY and CDR2 SMNVEV (reference sequence). The CDR3 coding sequence is TGTGCCAGCAGTTCCCGGACGGACTACGAGCAGTACGTC. Its protein is CASSSRTDYEQYV.

The rearrangement links TRBV5-1 to TRBJ2-1; 11 bases fit TRBD2. Germline CDR1 is SGHRS and CDR2 is YFSETQ. The CDR3 has 15 residues. The J segment lost 6 bases and the V segment lost 3 bases, leaving 5 bases of the junction unmatched. CDR3 region: CASSSASGRSNEQFF. The DNA for the CDR3 is TGCGCCAGCAGCTCGGCTAGCGGGAGGAGCAATGAGCAGTTCTTC.

This chain uses TRBV9 with TRBJ2-3, with TRBD2 matching 7 bases. Germline CDR1 reads SGDLS; CDR2 reads YYNGEE. Trimming at V came to 4 bases and at J to 1 base, leaving 9 bases not matched to a gene. This CDR3 has 16 amino acids. CDR3 coding DNA: TGTGCCAGCAGCTCACAGACGGGGAGGGGCACAGATACGCAGTATTTT. Translation: CASSSQTGRGTDTQYF.

DNA of the CDR3: TGTGCCAGTAGTCGGGGCGTGTGGGAGGATCTTAGCGGTAGCAATCAGCCCCAGCATTTT. Amino acids: CASSRGVWEDLSGSNQPQHF. The chain joins TRBV19 to TRBJ1-5, with D perhaps TRBD1 (5 bases). The CDR3 extends over 20 amino acids. CDR1 is LNHDA and CDR2 is SQIVND in the germline V gene (reference sequence). Trimming took off 5 bases at V and 0 bases at J, with 26 bases between the two ends.

There are a few counts of this clone. The chain has TRBV19 and TRBJ1-1; 9 bases are a match to TRBD1. This CDR3 comprises 13 residues. The germline V gene encodes CDR1 LNHDA and CDR2 SQIVND (reference sequence). Trimming removed 8 bases from V and 0 bases from J; junction bases left unmatched: 1. This chain's CDR3 is CASGTGLNTEAFF. As DNA, the CDR3 is TGTGCCAGTGGGACAGGGTTGAACACTGAAGCTTTCTTT.

In its sample, this clone was seen once. Other DNA sequences in the sample encode the same CDR3. V usage is TRBV27 and J usage is TRBJ1-5, with D possibly TRBD1 on 6 matching bases. V was cut by 2 bases and J by 4 bases, with 9 bases left in between. The CDR3 spans 14 residues. Germline V lookup: CDR1 MNHEY, CDR2 SMNVEV (reference sequence). The CDR3 sequence: CASSLRQGNQPQHF. Here the CDR3 DNA reads TGTGCCAGCAGTTTACGGCAGGGGAATCAGCCCCAGCATTTT.

The V call is TRBV18, the J call TRBJ2-2, with 8 bases matching TRBD2. From germline, CDR1 is KGHSH and CDR2 LQKENI. The V segment lost 3 bases and the J segment 6 bases; nucleotides outside the gene matches: 9. This CDR3 is 16 amino acids long. CDR3 nucleotide sequence: TGTGCCAGCTCACCGAACCAGCGGGAGATGTCCGGGGAGCTGTTTTTT. Translating it yields CASSPNQREMSGELFF.

J is TRBJ2-5 and V is TRBV21-1; the table names TRBD2, a call not compared with the DNA. TRBV21-1 is a recognized pseudogene. The CDR3 sequence is 14 residues long. The CDR3 is CASSPFGFQETQYF. In nucleotides, the CDR3 is TGTGCCAGCAGCCCCTTCGGTTTTCAAGAGACCCAGTACTTC.

Here the CDR3 reads CASRTGGPNEKLFF. CDR3 sequence (DNA): TGTGCCAGCAGAACAGGGGGCCCTAATGAAAAACTGTTTTTT. This chain joins TRBV28 and TRBJ1-4, with 9 nucleotides matching TRBD1. Germline CDR1 MDHEN, CDR2 SYDVKM. The CDR3 extends over 14 amino acids. V shed 6 bases and J 3 bases; nucleotides not matched to a gene: 2.

The V call is TRBV30, the J call TRBJ1-1; 11 bases align to TRBD1. CDR1 is GTSNPN and CDR2 is SVGIG in the germline V gene (reference sequence). With V trimmed by 3 bases and J by 6 bases, 3 bases remained unmatched. The CDR3 is 13 amino acids. CDR3 bases: TGTGCCTGGAGCGGACAGGGGGCCTCTGAAGCTTTCTTT. Translating it yields CAWSGQGASEAFF.

The chain is built from TRBV19 and TRBJ1-2; tentatively, D is TRBD1 (5 bases). This CDR3 is built from 16 residues. V was cut by 5 bases and J by 0 bases, with 16 bases left in between. Germline CDR1 and CDR2: LNHDA and SQIVND (reference sequence). The CDR3 region is CASSQNPTGPNYGYTF. The CDR3 coding sequence is TGTGCCAGTAGTCAGAACCCCACAGGTCCTAACTATGGCTACACCTTC.

The rearrangement joins TRBV4-1 to TRBJ2-5; 11 bases match TRBD1. Trimming at V came to 2 bases and at J to 2 bases, leaving 10 bases not matched to a gene. Germline V gives CDR1 MGHRA, CDR2 YSYEKL. The CDR3 is made up of 18 amino acids. In nucleotides, the CDR3 is TGCGCCAGCAGCCAATTAGCCTGGACAGGGGGCTCACAAGAGACCCAGTACTTC. Amino acids: CASSQLAWTGGSQETQYF.

This clone was detected a few times. The chain combines TRBV6-1 with TRBJ1-1; 7 nucleotides line up with TRBD1. From germline, CDR1 is MNHNS and CDR2 SASEGT. The CDR3 runs to 13 residues. Trimming removed 6 bases from V and 6 bases from J; junction bases left unmatched: 7. CDR3 loop: CASRGGTGAEAFF. The CDR3 nucleotides read TGTGCCAGCAGAGGTGGAACAGGGGCTGAAGCTTTCTTT.

This clone appeared a few times. The chain joins TRBV18 to TRBJ1-1, with 7 nucleotides matching TRBD1. The CDR3 length is 14 residues. The germline CDR1 and CDR2 sequences are KGHSH and LQKENI. The V gene end was trimmed by 2 bases and the J gene end by 11 bases; junction bases not matched to a gene: 11. The CDR3 DNA follows: TGTGCCAGCTCACCAAGCATCGGGACAGATTCCGCTTTCTTT. It codes for CASSPSIGTDSAFF.

The J gene is TRBJ1-5, the V gene TRBV19; a weak D match, TRBD1 (6 bases). Trimming removed 1 base at V and 4 bases at J, with 11 bases between. Germline V gene data show CDR1 as LNHDA and CDR2 as SQIVND (reference sequence). The CDR3 spans 15 residues. The CDR3 here is CASSIVTGDNQPQHF. CDR3 in DNA: TGTGCCAGTAGTATAGTGACAGGAGATAATCAGCCCCAGCATTTT.

V and J are TRBV29-1 and TRBJ1-6; a weak D match, TRBD1 (5 bases). Trimming took off 6 bases at V and 9 bases at J, with 21 bases between the two ends. Germline loops: CDR1 SQVTM, CDR2 ANQGSEA. There are 15 residues in the CDR3. The CDR3 DNA reads as TGCAGCGTCGCCGACAACGCCGCGGGGGGTTCACCCCTCCACTTT. Protein sequence: CSVADNAAGGSPLHF.